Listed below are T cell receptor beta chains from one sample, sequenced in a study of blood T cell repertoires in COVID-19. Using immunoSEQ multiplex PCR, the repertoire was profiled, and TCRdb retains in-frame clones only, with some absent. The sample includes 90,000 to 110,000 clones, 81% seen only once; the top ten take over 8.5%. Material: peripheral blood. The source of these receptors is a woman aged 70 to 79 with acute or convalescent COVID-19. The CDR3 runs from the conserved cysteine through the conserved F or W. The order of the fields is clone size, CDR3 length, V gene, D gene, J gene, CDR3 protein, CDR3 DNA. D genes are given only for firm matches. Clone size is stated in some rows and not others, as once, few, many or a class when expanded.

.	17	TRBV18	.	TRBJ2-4	CASSPFDRALAKNIQYF	TGTGCCAGCTCACCATTCGACAGAGCCCTAGCCAAAAACATTCAGTACTTC
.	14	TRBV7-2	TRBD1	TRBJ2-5	CASSAQGGRETQYF	TGTGCCAGCAGCGCACAGGGGGGACGGGAGACCCAGTACTTC
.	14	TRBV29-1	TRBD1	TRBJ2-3	CSVVRDRSTDTQYF	TGCAGCGTAGTCCGGGACAGGAGCACAGATACGCAGTATTTT
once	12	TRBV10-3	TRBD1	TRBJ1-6	CAIRTGDSPLHF	TGTGCCATCAGGACAGGGGATTCACCCCTCCACTTT
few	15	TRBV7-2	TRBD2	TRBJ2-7	CASSPTGTSSYEQYF	TGTGCCAGCAGCCCTACCGGGACTAGCTCCTACGAGCAGTACTTC
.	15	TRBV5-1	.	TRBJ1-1	CASSLERALNTEAFF	TGCGCCAGCAGCTTGGAAAGAGCTTTGAACACTGAAGCTTTCTTT
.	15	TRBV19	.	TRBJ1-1	CASSTWGGRNTEAFF	TGTGCCAGTAGTACCTGGGGGGGCCGCAACACTGAAGCTTTCTTT
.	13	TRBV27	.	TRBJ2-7	CASSLSPTYEQYF	TGTGCCAGCAGTTTATCCCCCACCTACGAGCAGTACTTC
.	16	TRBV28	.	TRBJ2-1	CASSSLAGLHYNEQFF	TGTGCCAGCAGTTCCCTGGCGGGGCTGCATTACAATGAGCAGTTCTTC
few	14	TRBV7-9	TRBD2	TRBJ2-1	CASSQLAGEAAQFF	TGTGCCAGCAGCCAACTAGCGGGAGAGGCCGCGCAGTTCTTC
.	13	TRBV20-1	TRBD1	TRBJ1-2	CSASGTVGYGYTF	TGCAGTGCTAGTGGGACAGTCGGCTATGGCTACACCTTC
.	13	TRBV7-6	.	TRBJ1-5	CASSFGGDQPQHF	TGTGCCAGCAGCTTCGGGGGAGACCAGCCCCAGCATTTT
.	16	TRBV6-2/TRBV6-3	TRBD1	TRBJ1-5	CASSRRTGPVNQPQHF	TGTGCCAGCAGCCGTCGGACAGGCCCTGTCAATCAGCCCCAGCATTTT
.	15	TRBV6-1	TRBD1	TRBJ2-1	CASSEGLGQGYEQFF	TGTGCCAGCAGTGAAGGGCTGGGACAGGGGTATGAGCAGTTCTTC
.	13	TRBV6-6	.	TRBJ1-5	CASSPESFPPQHF	TGTGCCAGCAGTCCGGAGAGTTTTCCGCCCCAGCATTTT
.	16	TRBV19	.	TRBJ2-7	CASSRTGAGSSYEQYF	TGTGCCAGTAGCCGGACCGGGGCGGGGAGCTCCTACGAGCAGTACTTC
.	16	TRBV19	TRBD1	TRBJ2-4	CASSIAGTAAKNIQYF	TGTGCCAGTAGTATAGCCGGGACAGCCGCCAAAAACATTCAGTACTTC
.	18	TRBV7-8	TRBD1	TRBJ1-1	CASSLAPDRALMNTEAFF	TGTGCCAGCAGCTTAGCCCCGGACAGGGCCCTGATGAACACTGAAGCTTTCTTT
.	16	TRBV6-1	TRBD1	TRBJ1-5	CASSEALQGADQPQHF	TGTGCCAGCAGTGAAGCCCTACAGGGGGCTGATCAGCCCCAGCATTTT
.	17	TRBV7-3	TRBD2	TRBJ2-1	CASSLSIPGRGDNEQFF	TGTGCCAGCAGCTTGAGTATCCCGGGGCGGGGGGACAATGAGCAGTTCTTC
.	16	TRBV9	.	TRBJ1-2	CASSVLRGGGNYGYTF	TGTGCCAGCAGCGTACTCCGGGGAGGGGGGAACTATGGCTACACCTTC